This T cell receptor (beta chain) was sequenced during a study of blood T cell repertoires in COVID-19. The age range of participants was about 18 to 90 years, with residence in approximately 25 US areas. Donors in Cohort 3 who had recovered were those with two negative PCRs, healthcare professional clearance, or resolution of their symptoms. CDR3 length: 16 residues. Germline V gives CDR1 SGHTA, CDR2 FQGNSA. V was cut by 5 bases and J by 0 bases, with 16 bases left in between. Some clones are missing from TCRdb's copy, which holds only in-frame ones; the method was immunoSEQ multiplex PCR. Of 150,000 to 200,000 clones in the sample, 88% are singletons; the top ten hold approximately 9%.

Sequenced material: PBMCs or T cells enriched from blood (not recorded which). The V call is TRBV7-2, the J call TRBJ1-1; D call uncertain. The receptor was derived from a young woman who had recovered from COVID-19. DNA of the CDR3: TGTGCCAGCAGCAGAGATCCGGGTACGGTGAACACTGAAGCTTTCTTT. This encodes CASSRDPGTVNTEAFF.